This T cell receptor (beta chain) was recorded in a study of beta chain features in type 1 diabetes. V dropped 0 bases and J dropped 5 bases, with 13 bases sitting between them. Germline lookup yields CDR1 LGHNA and CDR2 YSLEER. The CDR3 covers 16 residues. Each of the CD4+ naive, central memory, regulatory and stem cell-like memory populations was sorted via CD45RO/CCR7/CD25/CD127/CD95/CD27. Study results and limitations: The study found moderately but significantly shorter TCRB CDR3s in all four CD4+ subsets of Type 1 diabetes patients. There was a possibility that cDNA sequencing over-represented cells with high TCR expression.

In its sample, this clone was seen a few times. The antigen is undetermined. cDNA synthesis used the whole RNA isolate, giving expressed TCRB sequences. Here immunoSEQ multiplex PCR was the method, and the copy in TCRdb shows in-frame clones only, minus some. The repertoire holds around 150,000 clones, with around a tenth as singletons. This chain joins TRBV4-3 and TRBJ1-4; D possibly corresponds to TRBD1 (6 bases). The receptor was isolated from a man aged 30-40 years with type 1 diabetes. What was sequenced was central memory CD4+ T cells from blood. The CDR3 is CASSQDPRGGNEKLFF. CDR3 DNA: TGCGCCAGCAGCCAAGATCCGAGGGGGGGGAATGAAAAACTGTTTTTT.